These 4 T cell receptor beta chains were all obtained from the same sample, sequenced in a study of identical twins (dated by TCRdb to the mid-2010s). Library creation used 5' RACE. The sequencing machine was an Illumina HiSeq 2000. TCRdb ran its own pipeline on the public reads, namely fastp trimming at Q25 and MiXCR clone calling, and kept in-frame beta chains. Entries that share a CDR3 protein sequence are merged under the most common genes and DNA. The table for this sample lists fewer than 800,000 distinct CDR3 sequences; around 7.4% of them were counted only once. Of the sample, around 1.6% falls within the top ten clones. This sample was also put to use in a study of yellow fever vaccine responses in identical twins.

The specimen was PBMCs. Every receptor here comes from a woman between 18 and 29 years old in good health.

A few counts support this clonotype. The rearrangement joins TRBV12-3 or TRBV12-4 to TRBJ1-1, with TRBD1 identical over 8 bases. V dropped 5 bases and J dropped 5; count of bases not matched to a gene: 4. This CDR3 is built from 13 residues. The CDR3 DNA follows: TGTGCCAGCAGTCAGGACAGGGAGACTGAAGCTTTCTTT. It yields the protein CASSQDRETEAFF.

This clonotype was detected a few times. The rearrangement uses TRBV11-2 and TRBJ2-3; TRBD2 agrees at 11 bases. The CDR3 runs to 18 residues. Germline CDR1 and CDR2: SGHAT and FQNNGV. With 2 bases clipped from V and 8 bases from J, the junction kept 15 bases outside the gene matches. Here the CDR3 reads CASSLTTSGGLSPGTQYF. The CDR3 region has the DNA TGTGCCAGCAGCTTAACTACTAGCGGGGGTCTTTCTCCAGGTACGCAGTATTTT.

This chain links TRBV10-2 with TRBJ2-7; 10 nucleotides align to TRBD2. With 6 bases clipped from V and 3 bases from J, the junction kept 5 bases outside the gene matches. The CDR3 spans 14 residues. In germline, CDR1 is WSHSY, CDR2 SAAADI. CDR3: CASRHGTSDYEQYF. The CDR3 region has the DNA TGCGCCAGCAGACACGGGACTAGCGACTACGAGCAGTACTTC.

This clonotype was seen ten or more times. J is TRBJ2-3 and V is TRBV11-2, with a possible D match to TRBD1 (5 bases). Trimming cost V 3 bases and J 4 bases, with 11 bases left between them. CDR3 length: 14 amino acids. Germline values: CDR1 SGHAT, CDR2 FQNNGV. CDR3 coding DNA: TGTGCCAGCAGCTTGGTTGCAGGGCCAGATACGCAGTATTTT. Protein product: CASSLVAGPDTQYF.